This record concerns one T cell receptor (beta chain) sequence. Trimming removed 0 bases at V and 2 bases at J, with 9 bases between. The germline gives CDR1 SGHRS, CDR2 YFSETQ. This CDR3 has 15 amino acids. The data belong to a study of blood T cell repertoires in COVID-19. Study as a whole: PBMCs, B-cell-depleted T cells, or T cells were the source of the cDNA or gDNA that made up the material.

Profiling relied on immunoSEQ multiplex PCR, and the TCRdb table lists in-frame clones only, not all of them. Of about 120,000 clones in the sample, 70% to 90% are singletons; the top ten hold more than 4%. This sequence joins TRBV5-1 and TRBJ2-1; D not certain. The receptor's source is a human donor in a cohort sampled during active COVID-19. The specimen was peripheral blood. The CDR3, as DNA: TGCGCCAGCAGCTTGGCCCCAGGTACCTACAATGAGCAGTTCTTC. Its translation is CASSLAPGTYNEQFF.